This entry lists 25 T cell receptor beta chains sequenced from one sample in a study of CD8+CD57+ T cells in acquired aplastic anemia. Researchers used genomic DNA as the template to profile TCR beta VDJ and CDR3. From the reads, TCRdb called clonotypes with MiXCR, one entry per CDR3 protein. The sample carries about 48,000 distinct CDR3 sequences, approximately 78% recorded once. The specimen sequenced was sorted CD4+, CD8+, or CD8+CD57+ T cells (not recorded which) from PBMCs. These receptors all come from a human donor in good health, serving as a control.

Remarks on this clonotype: A much more abundant neighbour one base away suggests this may be a read error. The rearrangement links TRBV12-3 or TRBV12-4 to TRBJ2-2; TRBD1 aligns across 8 bases. Trimming cost V 4 bases and J 7 bases; bases outside gene matches: 8. The CDR3 spans 15 residues. The CDR3 sequence is CASSWDRSHSGELFF. Written as DNA, the CDR3 is TGTGCCAGCAGTTGGGACAGGAGCCATAGCGGGGAGCTGTTTTTT.

This clonotype was observed a handful of times. The rearrangement joins TRBV2 to TRBJ2-3; 11 nucleotides line up with TRBD2. Germline V gene lookup returns CDR1 SNHLY and CDR2 FYNNEI. This CDR3 has 15 residues. V gave up 10 bases and J gave up 5 bases; unmatched junction bases: 11. The CDR3 coding sequence is TGTGCCACCCCTTTAGCGGGGGGGAAATTAGATACGCAGTATTTT. It translates to CATPLAGGKLDTQYF.

The V gene is TRBV7-9, the J gene TRBJ2-5; 14 bases line up with TRBD2. Unmatched junction bases numbered 7, after V lost 6 bases and J lost 4 bases. This CDR3 contains 16 residues. Germline CDR1 is SEHNR and CDR2 is FQNEAQ (reference sequence). The CDR3 sequence is CASRQRLAGGLETQYF. The CDR3 DNA sequence: TGTGCCAGCAGACAAAGACTAGCGGGAGGGCTAGAGACCCAGTACTTC. The full variable domain, rest sourced from reference TRBV7-9 and TRBJ2-5, is DTGVSQNPRHKITKRGQNVTFRCDPISEHNRLYWYRQTLGQGPEFLTYFQNEAQLEKSRLLSDRFSAERPKGSFSTLEIQRTEQGDSAMYLCASRQRLAGGLETQYFGPGTRLLVL.

The J gene is TRBJ2-7, the V gene TRBV15; D gene unclear. CDR3 length: 15 amino acids. V shed 0 bases and J shed 3 bases, with 12 bases lying between them. Germline loops: CDR1 LNHNV, CDR2 YYDKDF (reference sequence). The CDR3 region is CATSRDDQVHYEQYF. CDR3 DNA: TGTGCCACCAGCAGAGACGACCAAGTTCACTACGAGCAGTACTTC.

The V and J genes are TRBV11-1 and TRBJ2-7; D may correspond to TRBD1 or TRBD2 (5 bases each). Deletions cut 5 bases from V and 0 bases from J, with 14 bases between. Germline CDR1 and CDR2: SGHAT and FQDESV (reference sequence). The CDR3 contains 15 residues. The CDR3 reads CASSVGRGSSYEQYF. The CDR3 DNA follows: TGTGCCAGCAGCGTGGGACGGGGAAGCTCCTACGAGCAGTACTTC.

Here the CDR3 DNA reads TGTGCCAGCAGTGAATACGGGAACACTGAAGCTTTCTTT. It specifies CASSEYGNTEAFF. This rearrangement joins TRBV25-1 to TRBJ1-1; D is uncertain. Germline-derived CDR1 and CDR2 are MGHDK and SYGVNS. V was clipped by 0 bases and J by 1 base, with 3 bases between them. The CDR3 runs 13 residues.

V gene TRBV29-1 combines with J gene TRBJ1-2; D unresolved. V shed 5 bases and J shed 6 bases, with 7 bases lying between them. Germline-derived CDR1 and CDR2 are SQVTM and ANQGSEA. This CDR3 has 10 residues. The CDR3 bases are TGCAGCGTTAGGACCCATGGCTACACCTTC. Translated: CSVRTHGYTF.

A few counts support this clonotype. The chain recombines TRBV7-2 with TRBJ2-7; D remains unclear. Trimming cost V 5 bases and J 4 bases, with 12 bases left between them. This CDR3 region has 13 residues. The germline CDR1 and CDR2 sequences are SGHTA and FQGNSA. The CDR3, as DNA: TGTGCCAGCAGCCCTTCGACCTTTTACGAGCAGTACTTC. Translation: CASSPSTFYEQYF.

The rearrangement uses TRBV10-3 and TRBJ1-4; 7 bases are a match to TRBD1. V was clipped by 10 bases and J by 6 bases; unmatched bases: 8. The CDR3 has 13 residues. Looked up from germline, CDR1 is ENHRY and CDR2 is SYGVKD. CDR3 sequence (DNA): TGTGCCACCTCGACAGGGAGCGATGAAAAACTGTTTTTT. Amino acids: CATSTGSDEKLFF.

This clonotype was seen many times. V and J are TRBV30 and TRBJ2-6, with a possible D match to TRBD1 (5 bases). The germline V and J ends were trimmed by 8 bases and 2 bases, with 13 bases remaining between them. Germline CDR1 is GTSNPN and CDR2 is SVGIG (reference sequence). The CDR3 consists of 14 residues. Here the CDR3 DNA reads TGTGCCGAGGACCGACAGCCTGGGGCCAACGTCCTGACTTTC. As protein: CAEDRQPGANVLTF.

This clonotype counts as medium-sized. This chain uses TRBV19 with TRBJ1-2; D call uncertain. The CDR3 is 10 amino acids. CDR1 and CDR2 (germline): LNHDA, SQIVND (reference sequence). V lost 7 bases to trimming and J lost 5 bases, with 5 bases between them. CDR3 residues: CASMGYGYTF. The DNA of the CDR3 is TGTGCCAGTATGGGGTATGGCTACACCTTC.

Ten or more counts support this clonotype. The chain couples TRBV19 to TRBJ1-6; D not resolved. Trimming took off 4 bases at V and 10 bases at J, with 14 bases between the two ends. The CDR3 sequence is 14 residues long. CDR1 and CDR2 from the germline V gene are LNHDA and SQIVND (reference sequence). The CDR3 here is CASSTGPLDSPLHF. The CDR3 DNA sequence: TGTGCCAGTAGTACAGGACCATTAGACTCACCCCTCCACTTT.

This clonotype is medium-sized in the sample. The chain combines TRBV2 with TRBJ1-1, with D tentatively TRBD1 (6 bases). Trimming pared 7 bases from V and 3 bases from J, leaving 12 bases between. The germline CDR1 and CDR2 sequences are SNHLY and FYNNEI. The length of the CDR3 is 13 residues. The chain's CDR3 is CASIPTGHTEAFF. The CDR3 region has the DNA TGTGCCAGCATCCCTACAGGGCACACTGAAGCTTTCTTT.

The V and J genes are TRBV19 and TRBJ2-2, with no clear D. V lost 9 bases, J lost 4 bases, and 15 bases lay in between. Germline CDR1 and CDR2: LNHDA and SQIVND (reference sequence). The CDR3 length is 14 residues. CDR3 coding DNA: TGTGCCAGCAGCTCGTCCTTGAGCACCGGGGAGCTGTTTTTT. This codes for CASSSSLSTGELFF.

The rearrangement joins TRBV2 to TRBJ2-2; TRBD1 matches 8 bases. Unmatched junction bases numbered 5, after V lost 9 bases and J lost 5 bases. Germline CDR1 reads SNHLY; CDR2 reads FYNNEI. CDR3 length equals 13 residues. The CDR3 bases are TGTGCCAGTGGGACAGGTTTAACCGGGGAGCTGTTTTTT. Translation: CASGTGLTGELFF.

This chain joins TRBV10-2 and TRBJ1-1; D is unclear. The ends were cut back, 2 bases at V and 7 bases at J, with 8 bases in the middle. The CDR3 covers 12 residues. The V gene's germline CDR1 is WSHSY and CDR2 SAAADI. The DNA of the CDR3 is TGCGCCAGCAGTGAGGGGTTTGGTGAAGCTTTCTTT. Protein product: CASSEGFGEAFF.

The table lists this clonotype with a few counts. The genes are TRBV9 and TRBJ2-5; D is undetermined. The germline V and J ends were trimmed by 2 bases and 5 bases, with 13 bases remaining between them. Per germline, CDR1 SGDLS and CDR2 YYNGEE. The CDR3 has 14 residues. This CDR3 reads CASSVGVHEETQYF. The CDR3 DNA follows: TGTGCCAGCAGCGTTGGGGTGCATGAGGAGACCCAGTACTTC.

The chain carries TRBV10-3 and TRBJ2-2; D ambiguous. V was pared by 3 bases and J by 6 bases, with 8 bases between. The germline gives CDR1 ENHRY, CDR2 SYGVKD. The CDR3 is made up of 13 amino acids. DNA of the CDR3: TGTGCCATCAGTGATGGTTTAGCCGGGGAGCTGTTTTTT. It yields the protein CAISDGLAGELFF.

This clonotype ranks as medium-sized. The chain couples TRBV5-4 to TRBJ1-5; D gene unclear. V lost 4 bases and J lost 5, with 10 bases in between. The CDR3 is 13 residues long. Germline CDR1 SGHNT, CDR2 YYREEE (reference sequence). The CDR3 loop is CASSQDGDQPQHF. CDR3 in DNA: TGTGCCAGCAGCCAAGACGGAGATCAGCCCCAGCATTTT.

V gene TRBV7-2 combines with J gene TRBJ2-1; D perhaps matches TRBD1 (5 bases). CDR3 length: 14 amino acids. V was shortened by 1 base and J by 3 bases, with 7 bases between the two germline ends. Germline V gene data show CDR1 as SGHTA and CDR2 as FQGNSA. CDR3 nucleotide sequence: TGTGCCAGCAGCTTAGTTGGACACTACAATGAGCAGTTCTTC. This codes for CASSLVGHYNEQFF.

A single count supports this clonotype. The chain is built from TRBV19 and TRBJ2-1; 7 bases are shared with TRBD2. V trimming: 3 bases; J trimming: 8 bases; junction bases outside the gene matches: 13. CDR1 and CDR2 from the germline V gene are LNHDA and SQIVND (reference sequence). There are 16 residues in the CDR3. The CDR3 region is CASSIAAGEGRDEQFF. The CDR3 region has the DNA TGTGCCAGTAGTATTGCGGCGGGGGAGGGTAGGGATGAGCAGTTCTTC.

The chain combines TRBV20-1 with TRBJ1-1, with a tentative D call TRBD1 (5 bases). The CDR3 is 12 amino acids. Germline CDR1 is DFQATT and CDR2 is SNEGSKA (reference sequence). V was clipped by 2 bases and J by 4 bases, with 8 bases between them. The CDR3 nucleotides read TGCAGTGCTAGAATTGGGGGCACTGAAGCTTTCTTT. As protein: CSARIGGTEAFF.

The V call is TRBV7-3, the J call TRBJ2-2; 10 bases match TRBD2. Germline V gene lookup returns CDR1 SGHTA and CDR2 FQGTGA. The CDR3 has 17 residues. V gave up 6 bases and J gave up 5 bases; unmatched junction bases: 12. The CDR3 DNA sequence: TGTGCCAGCAGACTCTCTAGCGGGAGTTTGGTTACCGGGGAGCTGTTTTTT. The encoded protein is CASRLSSGSLVTGELFF.

This clonotype appeared a few times. The chain links TRBV24-1 to TRBJ2-1; the D is unclear. The germline gives CDR1 KGHDR, CDR2 SFDVKD. This CDR3 is built from 13 residues. Trimming stripped 4 bases from V and 7 bases from J, with 10 bases between. CDR3 loop: CATSDGLSNEQFF. CDR3 sequence (DNA): TGTGCCACCAGTGACGGGCTGTCTAATGAGCAGTTCTTC.

This rearrangement joins TRBV29-1 to TRBJ2-7, with D perhaps TRBD2 (6 bases). Germline loops: CDR1 SQVTM, CDR2 ANQGSEA. CDR3 length equals 12 residues. V was shortened by 3 bases and J by 7 bases, with 13 bases between the two germline ends. CDR3 DNA sequence: TGCAGCGTTGATGGAGCGGCGGGGGAGCAGTACTTC. This gives the protein CSVDGAAGEQYF.